Presented here are 25 T cell receptor beta chains from one specimen sequenced in a study of beta chain features in type 1 diabetes. Reverse transcribing all isolated RNA meant expressed TCRB transcripts were sequenced. Sequencing was performed with immunoSEQ multiplex PCR; in TCRdb, only in-frame clones are kept and a portion is missing. The table shows about 360,000 clones, with over 9.5% occurring only once. The sequenced material came from naive CD4+ T cells from blood. The source is a man in his late teens or twenties in good health.

This clone occurred a few times. CDR3 in DNA: TGTGCCAGCAGCGCGACCACAGGGGGCAACCTCTACAATGAGCAGTTCTTC. Translating it yields CASSATTGGNLYNEQFF. The chain recombines TRBV7-9 with TRBJ2-1; 9 positions match TRBD1. Germline CDR1 is SEHNR and CDR2 is FQNEAQ (reference sequence). J lost 3 bases, V lost 5 bases, and 11 bases had no gene match. The CDR3 consists of 17 residues.

CDR3 coding DNA: TGTGCCAGCAGCTACCGGGGGGCCGGAGAGCAGTTCTTC. Its translation is CASSYRGAGEQFF. The rearrangement joins TRBV11-3 to TRBJ2-1, with D maybe TRBD2 (7 bases). The CDR3 is made up of 13 amino acids. Germline V gene sequence: CDR1 SGHNT, CDR2 YENEEA. V was shortened by 4 bases and J by 10 bases, with 14 bases between the two germline ends.

This clone was seen only a few times. CDR3 DNA sequence: TGTGCCAGCAGACTAGCTTCGGGGACCCAGTACTTC. It specifies CASRLASGTQYF. This chain joins TRBV28 and TRBJ2-5; D may be TRBD2 (6 bases). With 6 bases removed from V and 7 bases from J, the gap between germline ends came to 12 bases. The CDR3 runs 12 residues. Germline V CDR1 and CDR2: MDHEN, SYDVKM.

V is TRBV9 and J is TRBJ2-1; 8 bases align to TRBD2. The CDR3 is 20 amino acids. Germline V CDR1 and CDR2: SGDLS, YYNGEE. After removal of 1 base from V and 1 base from J, the junction contained 16 bases not matched to a gene. This CDR3 is CASSVRGLAGTVTSYNEQFF. In nucleotides, the CDR3 is TGTGCCAGCAGCGTAAGGGGGTTAGCGGGGACTGTAACGTCCTACAATGAGCAGTTCTTC.

J is TRBJ2-1 and V is TRBV18; D may be TRBD2 (6 bases). Germline CDR1 is KGHSH and CDR2 is LQKENI. This CDR3 is built from 15 residues. The V and J ends lost 2 bases and 4 bases respectively, with 12 bases between them. The CDR3 nucleotides read TGTGCCAGCTCACCAACGGGGGAGCTTTACAATGAGCAGTTCTTC. This codes for CASSPTGELYNEQFF.

The V gene is TRBV28, the J gene TRBJ1-2; D is unresolved. The germline gives CDR1 MDHEN, CDR2 SYDVKM. CDR3 length: 14 amino acids. V lost 6 bases and J 6 bases, leaving 17 bases between the germline ends. CDR3 protein: CASSLRDLNNGYTF. For the CDR3, the DNA is TGTGCCAGCAGCCTCCGTGACTTAAACAATGGCTACACCTTC.

This clone was seen a few times. This sequence joins TRBV28 and TRBJ2-5; D is perhaps TRBD1 (6 bases). With 5 bases removed from V and 5 bases from J, the gap between germline ends came to 15 bases. Looked up from germline, CDR1 is MDHEN and CDR2 is SYDVKM. The length of the CDR3 is 14 residues. The CDR3 loop reads CASSTTGRGETQYF. The CDR3 nucleotides read TGTGCCAGCAGTACTACAGGGAGAGGGGAGACCCAGTACTTC.

This clone was recorded a few times. This chain joins TRBV7-2 and TRBJ1-5; D is possibly TRBD1 (6 bases). Trimming left V 5 bases short and J 2 bases short, with 10 bases between. The CDR3 has 14 amino acids. Germline V gives CDR1 SGHTA, CDR2 FQGNSA. This chain's CDR3 is CASSQTGGNQPQHF. DNA of the CDR3: TGTGCCAGCAGCCAGACAGGTGGCAATCAGCCCCAGCATTTT.

The chain combines TRBV19 with TRBJ1-5; TRBD1 aligns across 7 bases. Losses at the gene ends were 5 bases for V and 7 bases for J; bases not matched to a gene: 8. The V gene's germline CDR1 is LNHDA and CDR2 SQIVND (reference sequence). The CDR3 has 14 residues. CDR3 coding DNA: TGTGCCAGTAGTTGGAGGGGGCGAGGGCAGCCCCAGCATTTT. Translation: CASSWRGRGQPQHF.

This clone showed up just a few times. Mismatch with germline at one junction end may stem from a read error. The J gene is TRBJ2-3, the V gene TRBV7-2; 11 nucleotides agree with TRBD2. Germline assignment: CDR1 SGHTA and CDR2 FQGNSA. This CDR3 has 13 residues. The CDR3 region has the DNA TGTGCCAGCAGCCCCTCCCCTAGCGGGAGGCCCTTTTTT. Encoded protein: CASSPSPSGRPFF.

The chain carries TRBV5-6 and TRBJ2-3, with 7 bases that match TRBD1. The trim removed 4 bases at V and 2 bases at J, leaving 4 bases unmatched. This CDR3 is built from 14 residues. Germline V gives CDR1 SGHDT, CDR2 YYEEEE. CDR3 region: CASSLGTATDTQYF. CDR3 coding DNA: TGTGCCAGCAGCCTCGGGACAGCCACAGATACGCAGTATTTT.

The chain carries TRBV29-1 and TRBJ2-1; D is possibly TRBD2 (6 bases). Germline CDR1 SQVTM, CDR2 ANQGSEA. The CDR3 runs 13 residues. The ends were cut back, 8 bases at V and 0 bases at J, with 11 bases in the middle. CDR3 in amino acids: CSMGLSSYNEQFF. The CDR3, as DNA: TGCAGCATGGGACTGAGCTCCTACAATGAGCAGTTCTTC.

This clone has only a few counts. The CDR3 spells CAISDLQLSYEQYF. For the CDR3, the DNA is TGTGCCATCAGTGATTTGCAGTTATCGTACGAGCAGTACTTC. The chain combines TRBV10-3 with TRBJ2-7; D remains ambiguous. Germline CDR1 reads ENHRY; CDR2 reads SYGVKD. Trimming took 3 bases from V and 4 from J, leaving 13 bases between them. CDR3 size: 14 residues.

This clone came up a few times. The chain links TRBV19 to TRBJ1-4; D gene unclear. V was trimmed by 5 bases and J by 4 bases, leaving 11 bases between them. The CDR3 loop spans 14 amino acids. Looked up from germline, CDR1 is LNHDA and CDR2 is SQIVND (reference sequence). The CDR3 coding sequence is TGTGCCAGTAGTCGGACGAGCGGTAATGAAAAACTGTTTTTT. Its protein product is CASSRTSGNEKLFF.

This clone turned up a few times. V and J are TRBV30 and TRBJ1-6; 7 bases map to TRBD1. Germline V gene lookup returns CDR1 GTSNPN and CDR2 SVGIG (reference sequence). Losses at the gene ends were 4 bases for V and 0 bases for J; bases not matched to a gene: 9. This CDR3 region has 17 residues. In DNA, the CDR3 is TGTGCCTGGACTCGACTGACAGGGAGCTCCTATAATTCACCCCTCCACTTT. Protein product: CAWTRLTGSSYNSPLHF. Full variable domain (rest looked up from reference TRBV30 and TRBJ1-6): SQTIHQWPATLVQPVGSPLSLECTVEGTSNPNLYWYRQAAGRGLQLLFYSVGIGQISSEVPQNLSASRPQDRQFILSSKKLLLSDSGFYLCAWTRLTGSSYNSPLHFGNGTRLTVT.

There are a few counts of this clone. The chain joins TRBV5-5 to TRBJ1-4; D may be TRBD1 (5 bases). The germline gives CDR1 SGHKS, CDR2 YYEKEE (reference sequence). The germline V and J ends were trimmed by 0 bases and 5 bases, with 5 bases remaining between them. The CDR3 contains 13 residues. The CDR3 DNA reads as TGTGCCAGCAGCTTGGCAGGGAATGAAAAACTGTTTTTT. Translating gives CASSLAGNEKLFF. Together with reference TRBV5-5 and TRBJ1-4, the CDR3 gives the full variable domain: DAGVTQSPTHLIKTRGQQVTLRCSPISGHKSVSWYQQVLGQGPQFIFQYYEKEERGRGNFPDRFSARQFPNYSSELNVNALLLGDSALYLCASSLAGNEKLFFGSGTQLSVL.

This chain connects TRBV5-1 to TRBJ1-2; 7 nucleotides line up with TRBD1. Germline V gene data show CDR1 as SGHRS and CDR2 as YFSETQ. The CDR3 runs 13 residues. The ends lost 0 bases at V and 5 bases at J; junction bases unmatched: 1. DNA of the CDR3: TGCGCCAGCAGCTTGGACAGGGGTTATGGCTACACCTTC. Translated: CASSLDRGYGYTF.

V gene TRBV4-3 combines with J gene TRBJ2-3; the D is unclear. CDR3 length: 15 amino acids. The V end lost 0 bases, the J end lost 4 bases, and 11 bases lay between the germline ends. Germline V gives CDR1 LGHNA, CDR2 YSLEER. As DNA, the CDR3 is TGCGCCAGCAGCCAAGATCGGAGTCGCCCAGATACGCAGTATTTT. The encoded protein is CASSQDRSRPDTQYF.

This clone was seen a handful of times. The genes are TRBV28 and TRBJ2-7; 9 bases are shared with TRBD1. This CDR3 spans 13 amino acids. With 8 bases clipped from V and 7 bases from J, the junction kept 9 bases outside the gene matches. In germline, CDR1 is MDHEN, CDR2 SYDVKM. CDR3 coding DNA: TGTGCCAGCTGCTCCGGGACAGGGAGGGAGCAGTACTTC. This sequence encodes CASCSGTGREQYF.

This clone was seen only a few times. The chain joins TRBV9 to TRBJ1-2; the match to TRBD1 covers 7 bases. The CDR3 runs 13 residues. CDR1 is SGDLS and CDR2 is YYNGEE in the germline V gene. The V gene end was trimmed by 4 bases and the J gene end by 7 bases; junction bases not matched to a gene: 7. DNA of the CDR3: TGTGCCAGCAGCAATCCAGGGGGGCCTGGCTACACCTTC. This sequence encodes CASSNPGGPGYTF. Variable domain in full (rest from reference TRBV9 and TRBJ1-2): DSGVTQTPKHLITATGQRVTLRCSPRSGDLSVYWYQQSLDQGLQFLIQYYNGEERAKGNILERFSAQQFPDLHSELNLSSLELGDSALYFCASSNPGGPGYTFGSGTRLTVV.

This clone was counted only a few times. The chain recombines TRBV6-6 with TRBJ1-5, with 9 bases fitting TRBD1. CDR1 and CDR2 from the germline V gene are MNHNY and SVGAGI (reference sequence). The CDR3 has 14 residues. After removal of 2 bases from V and 5 bases from J, the junction contained 1 base not matched to a gene. The CDR3 protein is CASSYRDRDQPQHF. CDR3 nucleotide sequence: TGTGCCAGCAGTTACAGGGACAGGGATCAGCCCCAGCATTTT.

This clone has only a few counts. V gene TRBV6-4 combines with J gene TRBJ2-1, with 8 bases lining up with TRBD1. V shed 6 bases, J shed 5 bases, and the junction held 3 bases outside the gene matches. From germline, CDR1 is MRHNA and CDR2 SNTAGT. The CDR3 has 13 residues. The CDR3 DNA is TGTGCCAGCAGAGGACAGGGCCACAATGAGCAGTTCTTC. Its translation is CASRGQGHNEQFF.

This clone occurred a few times. The chain recombines TRBV30 with TRBJ2-7; the D is unclear. Germline V gene data show CDR1 as GTSNPN and CDR2 as SVGIG (reference sequence). V shed 0 bases and J shed 3 bases, with 9 bases lying between them. The CDR3 length is 13 residues. The CDR3 loop reads CAWSVFALYEQYF. The CDR3 nucleotides read TGTGCCTGGAGTGTATTCGCACTCTACGAGCAGTACTTC. The full variable domain, with the rest looked up from reference TRBV30 and TRBJ2-7, is SQTIHQWPATLVQPVGSPLSLECTVEGTSNPNLYWYRQAAGRGLQLLFYSVGIGQISSEVPQNLSASRPQDRQFILSSKKLLLSDSGFYLCAWSVFALYEQYFGPGTRLTVT.

Remarks on this clone: The sample contains more than one DNA sequence encoding this CDR3. The V gene is TRBV5-1, the J gene TRBJ2-3; tentative D call: TRBD1 (5 bases). Trimming left V 0 bases short and J 6 bases short, with 11 bases between. Germline V lookup: CDR1 SGHRS, CDR2 YFSETQ. The CDR3 is 14 residues long. Here the CDR3 DNA reads TGCGCCAGCAGCTTGGGGCAGGGCGCCGATACGCAGTATTTT. Amino acid sequence: CASSLGQGADTQYF.

The chain is built from TRBV30 and TRBJ1-1, with D possibly TRBD1 on 6 matching bases. Trimming pared 8 bases from V and 5 bases from J, leaving 18 bases between. Germline values: CDR1 GTSNPN, CDR2 SVGIG (reference sequence). The CDR3 runs to 13 residues. The CDR3 region is CAGGQTVGTEAFF. The CDR3 region has the DNA TGTGCCGGGGGCCAGACAGTTGGAACTGAAGCTTTCTTT.